The 10 T cell receptor beta chains below were found in one sample sequenced in a study of control samples from healthy donors and cancer patients. Assay used: immunoSEQ multiplex PCR; TCRdb lists only in-frame clones, some missing. Of around 150,000 clones in the sample, 80% to 90% were seen once. Material: blood. Receptors were obtained from a man younger than 40 in good health.

The rearrangement uses TRBV6-4 and TRBJ2-3, with TRBD1 matching over 8 bases. The CDR3 covers 15 residues. V lost 7 bases, J lost 5 bases, and 11 bases stayed unmatched. The V gene's germline CDR1 is MRHNA and CDR2 SNTAGT. CDR3 residues: CASTGTGGVVDTQYF. The CDR3 region has the DNA TGTGCCAGCACGGGGACAGGCGGGGTTGTAGATACGCAGTATTTT.

The J gene is TRBJ1-1, the V gene TRBV5-1; 9 nucleotides align to TRBD1. The CDR3 is made up of 15 amino acids. J lost 5 bases, V lost 3 bases, and 8 bases had no gene match. CDR1 and CDR2 from the germline V gene are SGHRS and YFSETQ. In DNA, the CDR3 is TGCGCCAGCAGCTCTGGAGGGACAGGGAGGACTGAAGCTTTCTTT. Encoded protein: CASSSGGTGRTEAFF.

V and J are TRBV3-1 (or the pseudogene TRBV3-2) and TRBJ1-1; maybe TRBD1 (6 bases). The CDR3 length is 18 residues. Deletions cut 0 bases from V and 1 base from J, with 18 bases between. Per the germline V gene, CDR1 is LGHDT and CDR2 is YNNKEL (reference sequence). The DNA of the CDR3 is TGTGCCAGCAGCCAAGATCCGGGGGGACACCTGACGAACACTGAAGCTTTCTTT. This translates into CASSQDPGGHLTNTEAFF.

The chain links TRBV3-1 (or the pseudogene TRBV3-2) to TRBJ1-2; a weak D match, TRBD1 (5 bases). Trimming pared 0 bases from V and 4 bases from J, leaving 12 bases between. Germline V gives CDR1 LGHDT, CDR2 YNNKEL (reference sequence). CDR3 length: 15 residues. In nucleotides, the CDR3 is TGTGCCAGCAGCCAAGATCGGCAGGGATTCTATGGCTACACCTTC. Its translation: CASSQDRQGFYGYTF.

CDR3 sequence: CASSRLPDADTQYF. The CDR3 bases are TGTGCCAGCAGCAGACTACCAGACGCAGATACGCAGTATTTT. This chain uses TRBV7-6 with TRBJ2-3; maybe TRBD2 (5 bases). Germline V gene data show CDR1 as SGHVS and CDR2 as FNYEAQ. This CDR3 comprises 14 residues. V dropped 5 bases and J dropped 4 bases, with 13 bases sitting between them.

This chain joins TRBV27 and TRBJ2-1, with D maybe TRBD1 (6 bases). The CDR3 consists of 16 residues. In germline, CDR1 is MNHEY, CDR2 SMNVEV (reference sequence). V dropped 6 bases and J dropped 7 bases, with 22 bases sitting between them. The CDR3 bases are TGTGCCAGCAGCCTTCATCTAAATACAGGGTTGAATGAGCAGTTCTTC. Amino acids: CASSLHLNTGLNEQFF.

The chain employs TRBV3-1 (or the pseudogene TRBV3-2) and TRBJ2-2; TRBD1 matches 7 bases. The V gene end was trimmed by 4 bases and the J gene end by 2 bases; junction bases not matched to a gene: 7. The CDR3 runs to 16 residues. Germline assignment: CDR1 LGHDT and CDR2 YNNKEL (reference sequence). CDR3 amino acids: CASSRLQGINTGELFF. The CDR3 region has the DNA TGTGCCAGCAGCCGTCTACAGGGGATAAACACCGGGGAGCTGTTTTTT.

Here the CDR3 reads CASSYLGRSSGNTIYF. The CDR3 nucleotides are TGTGCCAGCAGTTACCTTGGCAGGAGCTCTGGAAACACCATATATTTT. The chain recombines TRBV6-6 with TRBJ1-3, with D unclear. The germline V and J ends were trimmed by 2 bases and 0 bases, with 11 bases remaining between them. Looked up from germline, CDR1 is MNHNY and CDR2 is SVGAGI (reference sequence). The CDR3 contains 16 residues.

This chain joins TRBV19 and TRBJ2-1, with TRBD2 matching over 7 bases. V shed 2 bases, J shed 8 bases, and the junction held 9 bases outside the gene matches. This CDR3 spans 15 amino acids. In germline, CDR1 is LNHDA, CDR2 SQIVND (reference sequence). CDR3 sequence (DNA): TGTGCCAGTAGTATAAGGCGGGAGATGAAGGATGAGCAGTTCTTC. Translation: CASSIRREMKDEQFF.

The chain combines TRBV3-1 (or the pseudogene TRBV3-2) with TRBJ1-2; no firm D call. Trimming took 0 bases from V and 4 from J, leaving 6 bases between them. The CDR3 length is 13 residues. Germline CDR1 LGHDT, CDR2 YNNKEL (reference sequence). DNA of the CDR3: TGTGCCAGCAGCCAAGAGGATCGCTATGGCTACACCTTC. Its translation is CASSQEDRYGYTF.